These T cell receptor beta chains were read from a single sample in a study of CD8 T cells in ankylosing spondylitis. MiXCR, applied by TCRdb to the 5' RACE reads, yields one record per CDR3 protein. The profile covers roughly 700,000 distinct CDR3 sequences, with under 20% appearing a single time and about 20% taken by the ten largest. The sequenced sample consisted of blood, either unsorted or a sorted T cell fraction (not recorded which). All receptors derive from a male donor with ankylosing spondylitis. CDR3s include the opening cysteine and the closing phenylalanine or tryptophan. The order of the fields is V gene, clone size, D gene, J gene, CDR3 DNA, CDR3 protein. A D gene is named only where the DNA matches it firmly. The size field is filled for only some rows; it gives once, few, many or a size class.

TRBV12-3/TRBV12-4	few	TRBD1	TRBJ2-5	TGTGCCAGCAGGGAAGGACAGGGTCGGGAGACCCAGTACTTC	CASREGQGRETQYF
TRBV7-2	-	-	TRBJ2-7	TGTGCCAGCAGGCCCACCCCGGGCTACGAGCAGTACTTC	CASRPTPGYEQYF
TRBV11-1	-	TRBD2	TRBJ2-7	TGTGCCAGCAGCCGCGACCGGGAGGGTCCTGGGTACGAGCAGTACTTC	CASSRDREGPGYEQYF
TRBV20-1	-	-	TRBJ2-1	TGCAGTGCCCGGAGACGGAGCTCCTACAATGAGCAGTTCTTC	CSARRRSSYNEQFF
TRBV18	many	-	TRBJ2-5	TGTGCCAGCTCCCAACAGTACCAAGAGACCCAGTACTTC	CASSQQYQETQYF
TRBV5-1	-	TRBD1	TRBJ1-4	TGCGCCAGCAGCGCCCCGGACAGGGGGGATGAAAAACTGTTTTTT	CASSAPDRGDEKLFF
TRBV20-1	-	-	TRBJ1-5	TGCAGTGCCCAGGACAATTCGGGCAATCAGCCCCAGCATTTT	CSAQDNSGNQPQHF
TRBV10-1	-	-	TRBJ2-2	TGCGCCAGCAGTGAGTCGGCTTCGGGGGAGCTGTTTTTT	CASSESASGELFF
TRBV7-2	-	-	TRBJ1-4	TGTGCCAGCAGCTTATACTCAACTAATGAAAAACTGTTTTTT	CASSLYSTNEKLFF
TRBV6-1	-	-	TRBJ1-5	TGTGCCAGCAGTGAATCCCAGGGATATAGCAATCAGCCCCAGCATTTT	CASSESQGYSNQPQHF
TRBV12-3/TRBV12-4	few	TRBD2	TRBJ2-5	TGTGCCAGCAGTTTCACTAGCGGGAGGGCCCTGCAAGAGACCCAGTACTTC	CASSFTSGRALQETQYF
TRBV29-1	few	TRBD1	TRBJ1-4	TGCAGCGTTGATTGGGGGACAGGGGACGAAAAACTGTTTTTT	CSVDWGTGDEKLFF
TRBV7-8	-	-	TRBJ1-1	TGTGCCAGCAGCCCGTCAACAGGGATTGCTGAAGCTTTCTTT	CASSPSTGIAEAFF
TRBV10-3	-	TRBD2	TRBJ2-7	TGTGCCATCAGTGATTGGGGGGGCTCCTACGAGCAGTACTTC	CAISDWGGSYEQYF
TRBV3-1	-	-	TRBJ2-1	TGTGCCAGCAGCCACAAGGGTACCTACAATGAGCAGTTCTTC	CASSHKGTYNEQFF
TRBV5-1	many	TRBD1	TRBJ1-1	TGCGCCAGCAGCGATCAGGGGGTAGGCACTGAAGCTTTCTTT	CASSDQGVGTEAFF
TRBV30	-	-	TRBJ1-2	TGTGCCTGGGACACCTACTATGGCTACACCTTC	CAWDTYYGYTF
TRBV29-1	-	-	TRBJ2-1	TGCAGCGTTGGAGGTATCTGGGGCGAGAAGGGTGAGCAGTTCTTC	CSVGGIWGEKGEQFF
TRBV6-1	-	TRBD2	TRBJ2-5	TGTGCCAGCAGACTAGCGGGCGGATACCAAGAGACCCAGTACTTC	CASRLAGGYQETQYF
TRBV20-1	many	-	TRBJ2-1	TGCAGTGCTAGAGGACTTGGTCAATTGAAACAATACAATGAGCAGTTCTTC	CSARGLGQLKQYNEQFF
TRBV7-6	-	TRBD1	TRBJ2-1	TGTGCCAGCAGCTTAACTGACAGGGTCGGTTATAATGAGCAGTTCTTC	CASSLTDRVGYNEQFF
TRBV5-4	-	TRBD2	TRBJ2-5	TGTGCCAGCAGCTCCCCTGTAAGCGGGACGGAGACCCAGTACTTC	CASSSPVSGTETQYF
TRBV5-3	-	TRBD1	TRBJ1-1	TGTGCCAGAAGCCCGGGACAGGGGGCCATGAACACTGAAGCTTTCTTT	CARSPGQGAMNTEAFF
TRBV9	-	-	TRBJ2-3	TGTGCCAGCAGCGTAGATTTGGGATCCAAAATGTATTTT	CASSVDLGSKMYF
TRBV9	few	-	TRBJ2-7	TGTGCCAGCAGCGTAGGGTGGAGCTCCTACGAGCAGTACTTC	CASSVGWSSYEQYF
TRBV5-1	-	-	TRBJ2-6	TGCGCCAGCAGCTTTTCCCCGCCCGGGTCTGGGGCCAACGTCCTGACTTTC	CASSFSPPGSGANVLTF
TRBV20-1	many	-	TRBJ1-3	TGCAGTGCTAGGGGAATTCGCTCTGGAAACACCATATATTTT	CSARGIRSGNTIYF
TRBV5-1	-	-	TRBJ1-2	TGCGCCAGCAGCTTGGACAGGGTAAATGGCTACACCTTC	CASSLDRVNGYTF
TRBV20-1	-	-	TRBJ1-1	TGCAGTGCTAGGCCCCCAACCGTGCGAGCTTTCTTT	CSARPPTVRAFF
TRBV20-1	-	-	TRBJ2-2	TGCAGTGCTAGGGAGGGCACCGGGGAGCTGTTTTTT	CSAREGTGELFF
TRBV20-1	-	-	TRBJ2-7	TGCAGTGCTAGAGAAGGGCTTCTCTACGAGCAGTACTTC	CSAREGLLYEQYF
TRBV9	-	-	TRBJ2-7	TGTGCCAGCAGCGCGAGCGGTTACAGCCCTTTCGAGCAGTACTTC	CASSASGYSPFEQYF
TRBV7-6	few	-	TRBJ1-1	TGTGCCAGCAGCGACGGTTTGGCCACTGAAGCTTTCTTT	CASSDGLATEAFF
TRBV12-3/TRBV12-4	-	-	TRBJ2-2	TGTGCCAGCAGTCGCCGGGCTACTGACACCGGGGAGCTGTTTTTT	CASSRRATDTGELFF
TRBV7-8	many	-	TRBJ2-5	TGTGCCAGCAGCTCAGATGGAGGGGGCCGAGAGACCCAGTACTTC	CASSSDGGGRETQYF
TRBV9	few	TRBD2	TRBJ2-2	TGTGCCAGCAGCGTAGGGGCTAGCGGAGGGAACACCGGGGAGCTGTTTTTT	CASSVGASGGNTGELFF
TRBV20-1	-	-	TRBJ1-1	TGCAGTGCTAAGCGCGGGAACACTGAAGCTTTCTTT	CSAKRGNTEAFF
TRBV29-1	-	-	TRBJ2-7	TGCAGCGCCCGGGACTTTACCTACGAGCAGTACTTC	CSARDFTYEQYF
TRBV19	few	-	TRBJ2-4	TGTGCCAGTAGCCTGATCCATGGCAAAAACATTCAGTACTTC	CASSLIHGKNIQYF
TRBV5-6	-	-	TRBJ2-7	TGTGCCAGCAGTACTACTCAGGGACAACTCTCCTACGAGCAGTACTTC	CASSTTQGQLSYEQYF
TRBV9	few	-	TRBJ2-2	TGTGCCAGCAGCGTACGGGGCCTACCAAACACCGGGGAGCTGTTTTTT	CASSVRGLPNTGELFF
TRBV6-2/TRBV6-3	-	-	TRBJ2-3	TGTGCCAGCAGTTACTCCCCCACGACAGATACGCAGTATTTT	CASSYSPTTDTQYF
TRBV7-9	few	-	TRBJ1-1	TGTGCCAGCAGCTCGTCGAACACTGAAGCTTTCTTT	CASSSSNTEAFF
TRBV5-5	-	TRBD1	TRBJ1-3	TGTGCCAGCGGGTTAAACTGGGACAGCTCTGGAAACACCATATATTTT	CASGLNWDSSGNTIYF